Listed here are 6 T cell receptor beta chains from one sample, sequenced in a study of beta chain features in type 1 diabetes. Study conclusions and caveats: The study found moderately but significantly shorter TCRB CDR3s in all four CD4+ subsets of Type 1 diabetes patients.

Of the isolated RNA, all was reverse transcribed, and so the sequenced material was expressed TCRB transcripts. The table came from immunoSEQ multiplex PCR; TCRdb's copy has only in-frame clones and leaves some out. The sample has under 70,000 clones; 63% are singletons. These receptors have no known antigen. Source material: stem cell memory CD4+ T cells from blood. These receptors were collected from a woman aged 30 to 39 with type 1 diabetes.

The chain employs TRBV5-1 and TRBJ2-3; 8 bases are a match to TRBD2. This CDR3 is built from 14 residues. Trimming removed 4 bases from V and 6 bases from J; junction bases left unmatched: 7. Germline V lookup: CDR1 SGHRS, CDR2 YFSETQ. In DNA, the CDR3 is TGCGCCAGCAGCACCGGGACTAGTTTGGATACGCAGTATTTT. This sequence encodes CASSTGTSLDTQYF. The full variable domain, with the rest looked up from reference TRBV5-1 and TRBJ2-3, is KAGVTQTPRYLIKTRGQQVTLSCSPISGHRSVSWYQQTPGQGLQFLFEYFSETQRNKGNFPGRFSGRQFSNSRSEMNVSTLELGDSALYLCASSTGTSLDTQYFGPGTRLTVL.

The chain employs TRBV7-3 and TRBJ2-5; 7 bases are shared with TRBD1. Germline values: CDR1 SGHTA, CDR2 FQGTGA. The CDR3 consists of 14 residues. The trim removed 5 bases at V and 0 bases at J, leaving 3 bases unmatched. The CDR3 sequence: CASSPGTDQETQYF. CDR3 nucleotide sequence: TGTGCCAGCAGCCCTGGGACAGACCAAGAGACCCAGTACTTC.

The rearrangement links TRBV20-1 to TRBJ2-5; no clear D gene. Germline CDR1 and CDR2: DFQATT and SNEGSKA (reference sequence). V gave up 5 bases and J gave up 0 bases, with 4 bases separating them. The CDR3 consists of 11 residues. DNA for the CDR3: TGCAGTGCTCTGTACCAAGAGACCCAGTACTTC. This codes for CSALYQETQYF.

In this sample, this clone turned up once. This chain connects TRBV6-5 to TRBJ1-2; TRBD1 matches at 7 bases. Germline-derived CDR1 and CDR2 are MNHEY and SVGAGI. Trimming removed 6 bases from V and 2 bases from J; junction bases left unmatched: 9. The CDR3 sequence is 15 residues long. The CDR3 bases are TGTGCCAGCAGCACCCTTGACAGGGCAAACTATGGCTACACCTTC. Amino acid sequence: CASSTLDRANYGYTF.

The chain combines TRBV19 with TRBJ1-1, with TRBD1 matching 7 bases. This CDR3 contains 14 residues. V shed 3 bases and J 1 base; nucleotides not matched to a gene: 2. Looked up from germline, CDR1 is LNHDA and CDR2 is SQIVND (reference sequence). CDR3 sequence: CASSIGQANTEAFF. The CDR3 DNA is TGTGCCAGTAGTATCGGACAGGCGAACACTGAAGCTTTCTTT.

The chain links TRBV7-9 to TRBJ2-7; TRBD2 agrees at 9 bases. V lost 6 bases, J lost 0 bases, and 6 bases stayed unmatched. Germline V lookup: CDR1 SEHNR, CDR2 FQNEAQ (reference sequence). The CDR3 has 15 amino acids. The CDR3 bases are TGTGCCAGCAGTTTACTAGCGGGCAGCTCCTACGAGCAGTACTTC. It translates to CASSLLAGSSYEQYF.